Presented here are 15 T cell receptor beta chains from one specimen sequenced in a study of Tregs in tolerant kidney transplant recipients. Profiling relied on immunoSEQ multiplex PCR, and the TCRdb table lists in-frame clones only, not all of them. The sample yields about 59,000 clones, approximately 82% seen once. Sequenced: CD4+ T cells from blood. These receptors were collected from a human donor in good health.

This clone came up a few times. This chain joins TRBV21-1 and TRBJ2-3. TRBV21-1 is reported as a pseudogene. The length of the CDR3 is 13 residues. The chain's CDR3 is CASSKENTDTQYF. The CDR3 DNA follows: TGTGCCAGCAGCAAAGAAAACACAGATACGCAGTATTTT.

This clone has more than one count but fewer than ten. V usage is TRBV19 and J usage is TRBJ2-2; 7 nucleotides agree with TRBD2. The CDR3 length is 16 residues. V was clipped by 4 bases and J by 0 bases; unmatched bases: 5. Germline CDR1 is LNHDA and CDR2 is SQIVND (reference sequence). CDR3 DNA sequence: TGTGCCAGTAGTACCATCCGGGGGGCGAACACCGGGGAGCTGTTTTTT. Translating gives CASSTIRGANTGELFF.

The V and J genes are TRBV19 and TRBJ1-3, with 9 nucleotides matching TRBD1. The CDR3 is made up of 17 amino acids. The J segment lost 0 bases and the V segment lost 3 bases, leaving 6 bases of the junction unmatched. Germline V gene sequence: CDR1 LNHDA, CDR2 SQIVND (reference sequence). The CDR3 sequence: CASSILGTGYSGNTIYF. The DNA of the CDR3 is TGTGCCAGTAGTATTTTAGGGACAGGGTACTCTGGAAACACCATATATTTT. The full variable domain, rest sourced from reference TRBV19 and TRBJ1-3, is DGGITQSPKYLFRKEGQNVTLSCEQNLNHDAMYWYRQDPGQGLRLIYYSQIVNDFQKGDIAEGYSVSREKKESFPLTVTSAQKNPTAFYLCASSILGTGYSGNTIYFGEGSWLTVV.

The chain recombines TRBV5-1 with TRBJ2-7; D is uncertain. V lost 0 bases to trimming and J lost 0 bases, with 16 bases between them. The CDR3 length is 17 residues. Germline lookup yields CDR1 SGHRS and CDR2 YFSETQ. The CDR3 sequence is CASSLGFYAGFSYEQYF. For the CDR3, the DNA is TGCGCCAGCAGCTTGGGATTCTATGCAGGATTCTCCTACGAGCAGTACTTC.

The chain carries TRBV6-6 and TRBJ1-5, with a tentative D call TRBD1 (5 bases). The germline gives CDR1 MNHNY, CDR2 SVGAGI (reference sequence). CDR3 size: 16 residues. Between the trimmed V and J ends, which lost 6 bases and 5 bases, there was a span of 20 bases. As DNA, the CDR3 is TGTGCCAGCAGCCCCGCGCTCAGAAGGGGCTATCAGCCCCAGCATTTT. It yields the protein CASSPALRRGYQPQHF.

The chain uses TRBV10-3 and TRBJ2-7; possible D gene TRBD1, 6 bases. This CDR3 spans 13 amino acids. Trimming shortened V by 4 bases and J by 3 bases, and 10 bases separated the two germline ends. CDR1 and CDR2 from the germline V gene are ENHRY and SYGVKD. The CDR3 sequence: CAISGTADYEQYF. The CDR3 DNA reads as TGTGCCATCAGTGGGACAGCAGACTACGAGCAGTACTTC.

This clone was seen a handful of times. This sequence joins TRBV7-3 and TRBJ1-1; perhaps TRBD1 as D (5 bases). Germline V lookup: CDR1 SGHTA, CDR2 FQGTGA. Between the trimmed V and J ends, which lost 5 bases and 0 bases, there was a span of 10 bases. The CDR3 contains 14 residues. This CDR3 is CASSPGTMNTEAFF. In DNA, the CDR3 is TGTGCCAGCAGCCCGGGGACTATGAACACTGAAGCTTTCTTT.

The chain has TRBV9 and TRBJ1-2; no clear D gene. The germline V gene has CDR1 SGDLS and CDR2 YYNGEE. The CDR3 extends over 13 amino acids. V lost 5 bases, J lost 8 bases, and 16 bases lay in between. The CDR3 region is CASRGPGSRGYTF. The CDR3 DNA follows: TGTGCCAGCAGAGGGCCGGGGTCGAGAGGCTACACCTTC.

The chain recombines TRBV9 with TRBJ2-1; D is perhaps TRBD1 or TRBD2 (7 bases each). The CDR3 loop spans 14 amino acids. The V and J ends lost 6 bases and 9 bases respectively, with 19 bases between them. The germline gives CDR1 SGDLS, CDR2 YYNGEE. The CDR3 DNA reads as TGTGCCAGCAAACCAGGGGGGGTATTAAGTGAGCAGTTCTTC. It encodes CASKPGGVLSEQFF. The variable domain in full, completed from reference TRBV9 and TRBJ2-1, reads DSGVTQTPKHLITATGQRVTLRCSPRSGDLSVYWYQQSLDQGLQFLIQYYNGEERAKGNILERFSAQQFPDLHSELNLSSLELGDSALYFCASKPGGVLSEQFFGPGTRLTVL.

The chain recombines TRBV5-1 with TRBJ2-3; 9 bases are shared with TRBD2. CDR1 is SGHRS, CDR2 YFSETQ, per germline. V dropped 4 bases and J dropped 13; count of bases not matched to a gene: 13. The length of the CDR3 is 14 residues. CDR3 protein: CASSPGTSLELKYF. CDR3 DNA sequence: TGCGCCAGCAGCCCCGGGACTAGCTTAGAATTAAAGTATTTT.

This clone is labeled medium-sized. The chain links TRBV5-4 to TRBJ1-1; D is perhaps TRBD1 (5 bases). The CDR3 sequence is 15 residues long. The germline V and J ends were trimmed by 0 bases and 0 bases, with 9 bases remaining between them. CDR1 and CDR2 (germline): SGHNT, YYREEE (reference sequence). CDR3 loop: CASSLGGAMNTEAFF. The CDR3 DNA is TGTGCCAGCAGCTTGGGAGGGGCTATGAACACTGAAGCTTTCTTT.

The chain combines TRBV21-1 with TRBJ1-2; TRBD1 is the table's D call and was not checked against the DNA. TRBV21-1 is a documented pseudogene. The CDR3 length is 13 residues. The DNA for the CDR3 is TGTGCCAGCACCTCAGGGGGCCGGTTTGGCTACACCTTC. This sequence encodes CASTSGGRFGYTF.

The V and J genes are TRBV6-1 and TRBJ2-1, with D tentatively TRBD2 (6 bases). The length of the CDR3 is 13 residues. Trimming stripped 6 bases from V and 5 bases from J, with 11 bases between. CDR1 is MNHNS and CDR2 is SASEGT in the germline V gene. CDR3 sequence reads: CASSLATNNEQFF. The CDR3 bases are TGTGCCAGCAGCCTAGCGACAAACAATGAGCAGTTCTTC.

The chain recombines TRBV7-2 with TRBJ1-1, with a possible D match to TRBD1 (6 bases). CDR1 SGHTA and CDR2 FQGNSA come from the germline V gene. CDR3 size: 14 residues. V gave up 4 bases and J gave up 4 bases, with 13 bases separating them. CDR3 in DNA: TGTGCCAGCAGCTCTTTTCAGGGGTTCACTGAAGCTTTCTTT. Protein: CASSSFQGFTEAFF.

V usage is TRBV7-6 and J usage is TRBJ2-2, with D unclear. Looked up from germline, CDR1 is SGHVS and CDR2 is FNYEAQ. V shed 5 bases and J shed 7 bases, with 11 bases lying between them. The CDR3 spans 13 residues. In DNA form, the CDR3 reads TGTGCCAGCAGCCCCCGTCAGGTCGGGGAGCTGTTTTTT. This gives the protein CASSPRQVGELFF.